The text below deals with one TCR beta chain. Germline V gene data show CDR1 as SGHAT and CDR2 as FQNNGV. After removal of 1 base from V and 7 bases from J, the junction contained 6 bases not matched to a gene. CDR3 size: 15 residues. These data originate in a study of blood T cell repertoires in COVID-19. Profiled with immunoSEQ multiplex PCR; TCRdb holds only in-frame clones, not every one. The sample lists 300,000 to 350,000 clones; roughly 90% were seen once. Sequencing was carried out using PBMCs or T cells enriched from blood (not recorded which). The rearrangement links TRBV11-2 to TRBJ2-1; TRBD2 matches at 8 bases. This TCR came from a woman between 18 and 29 years old with acute COVID-19. The CDR3 is CASSLAPGGRNEQFF. The CDR3 DNA sequence: TGTGCCAGCAGCTTAGCTCCGGGAGGGCGGAATGAGCAGTTCTTC.